Sequencing of this T cell receptor beta chain was carried out in a study of T-cell memory formation after mild COVID-19. The V segment lost 5 bases and the J segment 2 bases; nucleotides outside the gene matches: 7. This CDR3 region has 15 residues. CDR1 is SGHTA, CDR2 FQGTGA, per germline. Constant-segment primers and 5'RACE yielded cDNA libraries for TCR alpha and TCR beta, each carrying sample barcodes and UMIs. TCRdb passed the 5' RACE reads through MiXCR, listing each CDR3 protein once. The sample lists approximately 35,000 distinct CDR3 sequences; over 20% were seen once. Study-wide findings and caveats: CD4+ contracting clones lay mainly in CM and EM, CD8+ ones in EMRA. Clones contracting across day 15 to 85 had a balanced CD4/CD8 profile; later expanding clones leaned CD4+. The appearance of some responding clones in pre-infection memory suggested that cross-reactive memory joined.

With regard to this clonotype: Its specificity is not known.

The specimen was PBMCs or a T cell subset sorted from them (not recorded which). This receptor was obtained from an adult who had mild COVID-19 (a few samples of this study predate the infection). Cell type and time point are not known. The V and J genes are TRBV7-3 and TRBJ1-1; 8 bases line up with TRBD1. This CDR3 is CASSPPTGDNTEAFF. CDR3 bases: TGTGCCAGCAGCCCGCCGACAGGGGACAACACTGAAGCTTTCTTT.